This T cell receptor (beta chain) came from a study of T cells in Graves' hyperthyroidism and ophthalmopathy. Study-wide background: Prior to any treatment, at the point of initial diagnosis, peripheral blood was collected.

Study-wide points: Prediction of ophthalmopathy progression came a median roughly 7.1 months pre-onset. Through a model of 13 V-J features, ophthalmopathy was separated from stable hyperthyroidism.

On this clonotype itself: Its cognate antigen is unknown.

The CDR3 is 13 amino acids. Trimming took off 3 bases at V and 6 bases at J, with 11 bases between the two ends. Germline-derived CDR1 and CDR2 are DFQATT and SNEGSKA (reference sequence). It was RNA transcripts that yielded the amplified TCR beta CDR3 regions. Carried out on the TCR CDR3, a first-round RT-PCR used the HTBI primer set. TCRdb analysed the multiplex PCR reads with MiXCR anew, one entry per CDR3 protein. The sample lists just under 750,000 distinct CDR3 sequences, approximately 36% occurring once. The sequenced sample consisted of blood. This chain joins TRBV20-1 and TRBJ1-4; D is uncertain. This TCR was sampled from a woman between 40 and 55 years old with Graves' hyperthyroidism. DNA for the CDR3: TGCAGTGCTAGTAGTCAGGCGGATGAAAAACTGTTTTTT. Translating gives CSASSQADEKLFF.